The next 27 T cell receptor beta chains were all read from a single sample in a study of blood T cell repertoires in COVID-19. TCRdb's copy holds only in-frame clones and misses some; the assay was immunoSEQ multiplex PCR. The sample shows roughly 160,000 clones, 81% of them seen only once. The sample was PBMCs or T cells enriched from blood (not recorded which). The receptors stem from a woman aged 40 to 50 with acute COVID-19.

This chain uses TRBV7-6 with TRBJ2-5; TRBD1 might be the D (5 bases). V lost 1 base, J lost 1 base, and 16 bases lay in between. The length of the CDR3 is 17 residues. Germline V gives CDR1 SGHVS, CDR2 FNYEAQ. For the CDR3, the DNA is TGTGCCAGCAGCTTAGATTGGGGCCCTCGAATCCAAGAGACCCAGTACTTC. The encoded protein is CASSLDWGPRIQETQYF.

This clone was recorded only once. This chain connects TRBV5-1 to TRBJ2-5; 10 bases are a match to TRBD2. The CDR3 sequence is 17 residues long. In germline, CDR1 is SGHRS, CDR2 YFSETQ. V shed 4 bases, J shed 2 bases, and the junction held 11 bases outside the gene matches. The CDR3 region has the DNA TGCGCCAGCAGCCACGGGAGCCAACTAGCGGGGCAAGAGACCCAGTACTTC. Its protein product is CASSHGSQLAGQETQYF.

The V and J genes are TRBV19 and TRBJ1-2; D gene unclear. CDR1 and CDR2 from the germline V gene are LNHDA and SQIVND (reference sequence). With 4 bases removed from V and 2 bases from J, the gap between germline ends came to 11 bases. This CDR3 has 14 residues. DNA of the CDR3: TGTGCCAGTAGTAGAACAGCTACAAACTATGGCTACACCTTC. Translating gives CASSRTATNYGYTF. The full variable domain, in which reference TRBV19 and TRBJ1-2 provide the parts outside the CDR3, is DGGITQSPKYLFRKEGQNVTLSCEQNLNHDAMYWYRQDPGQGLRLIYYSQIVNDFQKGDIAEGYSVSREKKESFPLTVTSAQKNPTAFYLCASSRTATNYGYTFGSGTRLTVV.

The chain carries TRBV27 and TRBJ2-5; D uncertain. V lost 6 bases to trimming and J lost 3 bases, with 20 bases between them. Germline V gene sequence: CDR1 MNHEY, CDR2 SMNVEV (reference sequence). There are 16 residues in the CDR3. CDR3 sequence reads: CASSEPNHPTKETQYF. The CDR3 DNA reads as TGTGCCAGCAGCGAACCCAACCACCCAACTAAAGAGACCCAGTACTTC.

The CDR3, as DNA: TGTGCCAGCAGCTTACAAGCTAGCGGCACAGATACGCAGTATTTT. Its protein is CASSLQASGTDTQYF. This chain joins TRBV7-9 and TRBJ2-3, with D perhaps TRBD2 (6 bases). CDR1 and CDR2 (germline): SEHNR, FQNEAQ (reference sequence). V was cut by 2 bases and J by 1 base, with 10 bases left in between. The CDR3 has 15 residues.

In its sample, this clone was seen once. The V call is TRBV6-5, the J call TRBJ2-1; 9 bases match TRBD1. Germline lookup yields CDR1 MNHEY and CDR2 SVGAGI. The length of the CDR3 is 12 residues. The V and J ends lost 11 bases and 5 bases, in that order; junction bases with no gene match: 4. The CDR3 DNA reads as TGTGCCGGGGGACAGGGAAACAATGAGCAGTTCTTC. This translates into CAGGQGNNEQFF.

This clone appeared a few times. V usage is TRBV1 and J usage is TRBJ2-7; the DNA was not used to check the table's D call, TRBD2. TRBV1 is annotated as a pseudogene. CDR3 size: 22 residues. The CDR3 DNA reads as TGCACCAGCAGCCAAGATAGCCCCGCGCGGGACGGGCGTCTAAGTCCGTCCTACGAGCAGTACGTC. It codes for CTSSQDSPARDGRLSPSYEQYV.

The chain joins TRBV5-1 to TRBJ2-2; D unclear. Trimming cost V 4 bases and J 10 bases, with 11 bases left between them. This CDR3 is built from 12 residues. The germline CDR1 and CDR2 sequences are SGHRS and YFSETQ. The CDR3 is CASSLTNEELFF. CDR3 in DNA: TGCGCCAGCAGCCTTACAAATGAGGAGCTGTTTTTT.

The chain employs TRBV5-4 and TRBJ2-1; 7 bases map to TRBD2. Germline V gene data show CDR1 as SGHNT and CDR2 as YYREEE (reference sequence). With V trimmed by 4 bases and J by 2 bases, 9 bases remained unmatched. The CDR3 has 16 amino acids. The chain's CDR3 is CASSLGGSPTYNEQFF. The CDR3 nucleotides read TGTGCCAGCAGCCTCGGCGGGAGCCCCACCTACAATGAGCAGTTCTTC.

The genes are TRBV20-1 and TRBJ2-1, with TRBD2 as a possible D gene (6 bases). Germline assignment: CDR1 DFQATT and CDR2 SNEGSKA (reference sequence). CDR3 size: 11 residues. The V and J ends lost 4 bases and 10 bases respectively, with 11 bases between them. As DNA, the CDR3 is TGCAGTGCTACCACTGCGGGAGAGCAGTTCTTC. This codes for CSATTAGEQFF.

This chain links TRBV30 with TRBJ1-1, with D possibly matching TRBD1 (5 bases). The V gene's germline CDR1 is GTSNPN and CDR2 SVGIG (reference sequence). V dropped 3 bases and J dropped 7 bases, with 18 bases sitting between them. The CDR3 length is 14 residues. In nucleotides, the CDR3 is TGTGCCTGGAGGACGGGGGGGATCGGAGGTGAAGCTTTCTTT. Protein sequence: CAWRTGGIGGEAFF.

This clone occurred a few times. The gene calls are TRBV7-2 and TRBJ1-2, with unresolved D. CDR1 and CDR2 (germline): SGHTA, FQGNSA. The CDR3 covers 15 residues. Trimming left V 1 base short and J 4 bases short, with 13 bases between. CDR3 DNA sequence: TGTGCCAGCAGCTTAGGTTCTCGAGTCGGCTATGGCTACACCTTC. This encodes CASSLGSRVGYGYTF.

This clone was seen more than once but under ten times. This sequence joins TRBV3-1 (or the pseudogene TRBV3-2) and TRBJ1-1; a weak D match, TRBD1 (6 bases). Between the trimmed V and J ends, which lost 4 bases and 11 bases, there was a span of 17 bases. This CDR3 comprises 13 residues. From germline, CDR1 is LGHDT and CDR2 YNNKEL (reference sequence). This CDR3 is CASSLRGQGFAFF. CDR3 in DNA: TGTGCCAGCAGCCTGCGGGGGCAGGGGTTCGCTTTCTTT.

The chain couples TRBV2 to TRBJ1-2; 10 bases align to TRBD1. Germline CDR1 is SNHLY and CDR2 is FYNNEI. Trimming removed 4 bases from V and 4 bases from J; junction bases left unmatched: 6. This CDR3 has 15 residues. The chain's CDR3 is CASSVPRTGGYGYTF. CDR3 coding DNA: TGTGCCAGCAGTGTTCCCAGGACAGGGGGCTATGGCTACACCTTC.

In its sample, this clone is medium-sized. This chain uses TRBV7-6 with TRBJ2-3, with TRBD2 matching over 7 bases. V lost 3 bases to trimming and J lost 2 bases; unmatched junction nucleotides: 5. CDR1 is SGHVS and CDR2 is FNYEAQ in the germline V gene. CDR3 length: 15 amino acids. DNA of the CDR3: TGTGCCAGCAGCTTCAGACAGCGGGACACAGATACGCAGTATTTT. It encodes CASSFRQRDTDTQYF. The full variable domain, its missing parts supplied by reference TRBV7-6 and TRBJ2-3, is GAGVSQSPRYKVTKRGQDVALRCDPISGHVSLYWYRQALGQGPEFLTYFNYEAQQDKSGLPNDRFSAERPEGSISTLTIQRTEQRDSAMYRCASSFRQRDTDTQYFGPGTRLTVL.

For this clone: The junction and the germline gene differ at one end; a read error may be behind it. The chain has TRBV7-7 and TRBJ2-1; TRBD2 matches 12 bases. The V gene's germline CDR1 is SSHAT and CDR2 FNYEAQ (reference sequence). The length of the CDR3 is 16 residues. The CDR3 loop is CASSSAPSGGGYEQFF. DNA of the CDR3: TGTGCTAGCAGCTCGGCCCCTAGCGGGGGGGGCTATGAGCAGTTCTTC. Supplemented by reference TRBV7-7 and TRBJ2-1, the full variable domain reads GAGVSQSPRYKVTKRGQDVTLRCDPISSHATLYWYQQALGQGPEFLTYFNYEAQPDKSGLPSDRFSAERPEGSISTLTIQRTEQRDSAMYRCASSSAPSGGGYEQFFGPGTRLTVL.

The CDR3 region has the DNA TGTGCCAGCAGCTTCCAGGGAACCAAAAACATTCAGTACTTC. Encoded protein: CASSFQGTKNIQYF. The gene calls are TRBV5-4 and TRBJ2-4, with D maybe TRBD1 (5 bases). CDR3 size: 14 residues. Looked up from germline, CDR1 is SGHNT and CDR2 is YYREEE (reference sequence). Trimming pared 2 bases from V and 2 bases from J, leaving 8 bases between.

This clone showed up just a few times. The chain joins TRBV15 to TRBJ2-1, with 9 nucleotides matching TRBD2. Losses at the gene ends were 0 bases for V and 6 bases for J; bases not matched to a gene: 6. The CDR3 sequence is 16 residues long. CDR1 and CDR2 (germline): LNHNV, YYDKDF (reference sequence). DNA of the CDR3: TGTGCCACCAGCAGAGAGACTAGCGGAATACTCAATGAGCAGTTCTTC. It codes for CATSRETSGILNEQFF.

J is TRBJ2-6 and V is TRBV28, with 7 bases identical to TRBD1. The junction had 3 bases not matched to a gene; V was cut back by 4 bases and J by 0 bases. The length of the CDR3 is 16 residues. In germline, CDR1 is MDHEN, CDR2 SYDVKM. CDR3 coding DNA: TGTGCCAGCAGTTCCGGGACAGTCTCTGGGGCCAACGTCCTGACTTTC. This sequence encodes CASSSGTVSGANVLTF.

The CDR3 sequence: CASSLQRGSGTGELFF. CDR3 bases: TGTGCCAGCAGCCTCCAGCGGGGGAGCGGTACCGGGGAGCTGTTTTTT. The V call is TRBV3-1 (or the pseudogene TRBV3-2), the J call TRBJ2-2; 8 bases agree with TRBD2. The germline CDR1 and CDR2 sequences are LGHDT and YNNKEL (reference sequence). With V trimmed by 4 bases and J by 5 bases, 9 bases remained unmatched. The CDR3 totals 16 residues.

The genes are TRBV30 and TRBJ1-3; 10 bases line up with TRBD1. The CDR3 loop spans 18 amino acids. The germline gives CDR1 GTSNPN, CDR2 SVGIG (reference sequence). The ends lost 4 bases at V and 5 bases at J; junction bases unmatched: 17. The CDR3 protein is CAWNTGQGSFGMRNTIYF. CDR3 sequence (DNA): TGTGCCTGGAATACGGGACAGGGGAGTTTCGGGATGCGAAACACCATATATTTT. The entire variable domain, with the rest obtained from reference TRBV30 and TRBJ1-3, is as follows: SQTIHQWPATLVQPVGSPLSLECTVEGTSNPNLYWYRQAAGRGLQLLFYSVGIGQISSEVPQNLSASRPQDRQFILSSKKLLLSDSGFYLCAWNTGQGSFGMRNTIYFGEGSWLTVV.

V usage is TRBV5-1 and J usage is TRBJ2-1; TRBD1 matches 7 bases. This CDR3 comprises 16 residues. The J segment lost 7 bases and the V segment lost 3 bases, leaving 13 bases of the junction unmatched. Germline V gives CDR1 SGHRS, CDR2 YFSETQ. CDR3 bases: TGCGCCAGCAGCTCAAGGGGTGACAGGGTATCAAATGAGCAGTTCTTC. Translation gives CASSSRGDRVSNEQFF.

The chain is built from TRBV6-5 and TRBJ2-1, with D tentatively TRBD2 (5 bases). The germline V and J ends were trimmed by 7 bases and 7 bases, with 20 bases remaining between them. CDR1 and CDR2 (germline): MNHEY, SVGAGI. The CDR3 length is 15 residues. This CDR3 is CASTGGRPILNEQFF. The CDR3 nucleotides are TGTGCCAGCACGGGTGGGAGACCGATCTTAAATGAGCAGTTCTTC.

The V and J genes are TRBV25-1 and TRBJ2-4; D is perhaps TRBD1 (7 bases). The CDR3 has 15 residues. Germline V gene lookup returns CDR1 MGHDK and CDR2 SYGVNS. V lost 3 bases, J lost 6 bases, and 15 bases lay in between. The CDR3 loop reads CASSDIQGRGNIQYF. The CDR3, as DNA: TGTGCCAGCAGTGACATACAGGGGCGGGGAAACATTCAGTACTTC.

The chain combines TRBV24-1 with TRBJ2-3; 8 nucleotides line up with TRBD1. The germline V gene encodes CDR1 KGHDR and CDR2 SFDVKD. With 4 bases clipped from V and 5 bases from J, the junction kept 7 bases outside the gene matches. The CDR3 is 15 amino acids. CDR3 bases: TGTGCCACCAGTGACCCCAAGACAGGGGTAGATACGCAGTATTTT. It encodes CATSDPKTGVDTQYF.

V gene TRBV7-3 combines with J gene TRBJ2-3; possibly TRBD1 for D (5 bases). With 5 bases removed from V and 0 bases from J, the gap between germline ends came to 6 bases. The CDR3 contains 13 residues. Germline assignment: CDR1 SGHTA and CDR2 FQGTGA. CDR3 amino acids: CASSAGSTDTQYF. CDR3 DNA: TGTGCCAGCAGCGCAGGGAGCACAGATACGCAGTATTTT.

The chain has TRBV5-4 and TRBJ2-1; D ambiguous. Trimming pared 5 bases from V and 3 bases from J, leaving 12 bases between. CDR3 size: 14 residues. CDR1 is SGHNT, CDR2 YYREEE, per germline (reference sequence). CDR3: CASSVEQRYNEQFF. In DNA, the CDR3 is TGTGCCAGCAGTGTGGAGCAGCGCTACAATGAGCAGTTCTTC.